What follows are 10 T cell receptor beta chains derived from one specimen sequenced in a study of PD-1 blockade in classical Hodgkin lymphoma. Sequenced by immunoSEQ multiplex PCR; TCRdb stores in-frame clones only, minus some. The sample records more than 90,000 clones, around nine tenths being singletons. Every patient relapsed after autologous stem cell transplantation, and brentuximab vedotin exposure varied. The sample here was peripheral blood mononuclear cells (PBMCs), taken before the second cycle of nivolumab. All receptors derive from a human donor with classical Hodgkin lymphoma.

The V call is TRBV2, the J call TRBJ1-2, with TRBD1 matching over 9 bases. Germline lookup yields CDR1 SNHLY and CDR2 FYNNEI. CDR3 size: 14 residues. The V gene end was trimmed by 4 bases and the J gene end by 5 bases; junction bases not matched to a gene: 5. The CDR3 DNA is TGTGCCAGCAGTGGGGGACAGGGTCCGTATGGCTACACCTTC. Protein product: CASSGGQGPYGYTF.

The rearrangement joins TRBV7-9 to TRBJ2-5, with TRBD2 matching over 8 bases. This CDR3 spans 15 amino acids. With 5 bases clipped from V and 5 bases from J, the junction kept 10 bases outside the gene matches. From germline, CDR1 is SEHNR and CDR2 FQNEAQ (reference sequence). The CDR3, as DNA: TGTGCCAGCAGCCCTGTAGCGGGGCTTTTGGAGACCCAGTACTTC. The encoded protein is CASSPVAGLLETQYF. The full variable domain, its missing parts supplied by reference TRBV7-9 and TRBJ2-5, is DTGVSQNPRHKITKRGQNVTFRCDPISEHNRLYWYRQTLGQGPEFLTYFQNEAQLEKSRLLSDRFSAERPKGSFSTLEIQRTEQGDSAMYLCASSPVAGLLETQYFGPGTRLLVL.

The chain joins TRBV7-3 to TRBJ1-1, with D perhaps matching TRBD1 (5 bases). V lost 5 bases to trimming and J lost 3 bases, with 13 bases between them. Looked up from germline, CDR1 is SGHTA and CDR2 is FQGTGA. This CDR3 has 14 amino acids. The CDR3 spells CASSHTGGDTEAFF. CDR3 bases: TGTGCCAGCAGCCATACAGGTGGGGACACTGAAGCTTTCTTT.

The gene calls are TRBV27 and TRBJ2-5; unclear D gene. The V end was cut by 6 bases, the J end by 7 bases, with 18 bases between. CDR1 is MNHEY, CDR2 SMNVEV, per germline (reference sequence). The CDR3 runs to 14 residues. In nucleotides, the CDR3 is TGTGCCAGCAGCCTAACCGGGTCCCCGGGGACCCAGTACTTC. It yields the protein CASSLTGSPGTQYF.

The CDR3 sequence is CASSQADRVGQPQHF. The CDR3 DNA reads TGCGCCAGCAGCCAAGCCGACAGGGTCGGACAGCCCCAGCATTTT. The chain links TRBV4-1 to TRBJ1-5; 7 bases are shared with TRBD1. Trimming removed 1 base from V and 7 bases from J; junction bases left unmatched: 7. The CDR3 is made up of 15 amino acids. The V gene's germline CDR1 is MGHRA and CDR2 YSYEKL.

The rearrangement links TRBV6-1 to TRBJ1-2, with D possibly matching TRBD1 (6 bases). V was shortened by 6 bases and J by 6 bases, with 17 bases between the two germline ends. The CDR3 is 14 amino acids. In germline, CDR1 is MNHNS, CDR2 SASEGT. For the CDR3, the DNA is TGTGCCAGCAGCGACCGACAGGCGCCAGATGGCTACACCTTC. Amino acids: CASSDRQAPDGYTF.

V and J are TRBV29-1 and TRBJ2-1; D uncertain. The CDR3 sequence is 12 residues long. V was pared by 4 bases and J by 4 bases, with 8 bases between. Germline V gene lookup returns CDR1 SQVTM and CDR2 ANQGSEA. CDR3 DNA: TGCAGCGTTGTTCAAAATTACAATGAGCAGTTCTTC. It is translated as CSVVQNYNEQFF.

The V and J genes are TRBV10-3 and TRBJ2-2, with 7 bases aligning to TRBD1. The V gene's germline CDR1 is ENHRY and CDR2 SYGVKD. The CDR3 is 16 residues long. J gave up 5 bases and V 4 bases, and 10 bases lay outside the gene matches. The CDR3 is CAISVSMGQPTGELFF. The CDR3 nucleotides are TGTGCCATCAGTGTGAGTATGGGACAGCCGACCGGGGAGCTGTTTTTT.

The chain carries TRBV18 and TRBJ2-1; 11 positions match TRBD1. This CDR3 has 16 residues. The germline V gene encodes CDR1 KGHSH and CDR2 LQKENI. J gave up 7 bases and V 7 bases, and 12 bases lay outside the gene matches. The CDR3 is CASLKMSGTGGNEQFF. For the CDR3, the DNA is TGTGCCAGCTTAAAAATGTCCGGGACAGGGGGTAATGAGCAGTTCTTC.

The chain recombines TRBV12-2 with TRBJ2-7; the table names TRBD2, a call not compared with the DNA. TRBV12-2 is a known pseudogene. The CDR3 loop spans 15 amino acids. The CDR3 region has the DNA TGTGCAAGTCGCTTGGATTGCGGGGGGGCCGGCGAGCAGTACTTC. This sequence encodes CASRLDCGGAGEQYF.